These 3 T cell receptor beta chains were sequenced from one sample in a study of shared clonotypes between healthy human individuals. Data came from immunoSEQ multiplex PCR; TCRdb stores just in-frame clones and leaves some out. Among fewer than 2.5 million clones listed, roughly 93% were seen once. Sequenced material: naive CD4+ T cells from PBMCs. Subset of the sample: CD45RA+ positively selected. The receptors shown here come from a man aged 18 to 30 in good health. Some clones in this sample may be carry-over from other donors' samples.

The chain uses TRBV11-2 and TRBJ2-5; D is unclear. The assigned J gene may be wrong: the sequence end matches TRBJ2-7 better. This CDR3 has 16 amino acids. The germline V gene encodes CDR1 SGHAT and CDR2 FQNNGV. Written as DNA, the CDR3 is TGTGCCAGCAGCTTAGAAGTCCTAGGGTCCAGCTACGAGCAGTACTTC. It yields the protein CASSLEVLGSSYEQYF.

The rearrangement joins TRBV7-9 to TRBJ2-1; 7 bases fit TRBD2. Per germline, CDR1 SEHNR and CDR2 FQNEAQ (reference sequence). Losses at the gene ends were 1 base for V and 4 bases for J; bases not matched to a gene: 4. This CDR3 contains 15 residues. The CDR3 region is CASSLGASGYNEQFF. The CDR3 region has the DNA TGTGCCAGCAGCTTAGGGGCTAGCGGTTACAATGAGCAGTTCTTC. Using reference TRBV7-9 and TRBJ2-1 for the parts outside the CDR3, the full variable domain is DTGVSQNPRHKITKRGQNVTFRCDPISEHNRLYWYRQTLGQGPEFLTYFQNEAQLEKSRLLSDRFSAERPKGSFSTLEIQRTEQGDSAMYLCASSLGASGYNEQFFGPGTRLTVL.

The gene calls are TRBV28 and TRBJ2-1, with TRBD2 matching 7 bases. In germline, CDR1 is MDHEN, CDR2 SYDVKM. Trimming cost V 10 bases and J 2 bases; bases outside gene matches: 5. The CDR3 length is 13 residues. Written as DNA, the CDR3 is TGTGCCACGGGACTACTAACCTACAATGAGCAGTTCTTC. It specifies CATGLLTYNEQFF.